These 29 T cell receptor beta chains were sequenced from one sample in a study of blood T cell repertoires in COVID-19. Clones were sequenced by immunoSEQ multiplex PCR, and TCRdb holds only the in-frame ones, with some missing. The sample lists fewer than 95,000 clones; 86% were seen once. Sequences were obtained from peripheral blood. These receptors were obtained from a man aged 45-60 years with active or convalescent COVID-19.

This chain joins TRBV6-5 and TRBJ2-2, with 7 bases that match TRBD2. CDR1 and CDR2 from the germline V gene are MNHEY and SVGAGI. J lost 6 bases, V lost 7 bases, and 11 bases had no gene match. The CDR3 is 15 amino acids. DNA for the CDR3: TGTGCCAGCACGGCTAGCGGAACTTTATCCGGGGAGCTGTTTTTT. Amino acids: CASTASGTLSGELFF.

V is TRBV2 and J is TRBJ2-5; possibly TRBD1 for D (6 bases). The CDR3 runs 13 residues. Germline values: CDR1 SNHLY, CDR2 FYNNEI. V gave up 8 bases and J gave up 4 bases, with 14 bases separating them. The chain's CDR3 is CASQRGLSETQYF. The CDR3 DNA reads TGTGCCAGCCAAAGGGGGTTATCAGAGACCCAGTACTTC.

This clone was picked up one time. The chain couples TRBV28 to TRBJ2-5, with 10 bases aligning to TRBD1. This CDR3 has 15 amino acids. Germline V gene sequence: CDR1 MDHEN, CDR2 SYDVKM. Trimming removed 5 bases from V and 6 bases from J; junction bases left unmatched: 9. The CDR3 region is CASSPWGDRGKTQYF. CDR3 nucleotides: TGTGCCAGCAGTCCCTGGGGGGACAGGGGAAAGACCCAGTACTTC.

V and J are TRBV5-6 and TRBJ1-2; D remains ambiguous. This CDR3 is built from 13 residues. The germline V gene encodes CDR1 SGHDT and CDR2 YYEEEE. Trimming took off 0 bases at V and 3 bases at J, with 6 bases between the two ends. CDR3 sequence reads: CASSLDGYYGYTF. The CDR3 nucleotides read TGTGCCAGCAGCTTGGACGGGTACTATGGCTACACCTTC.

The chain links TRBV5-5 to TRBJ1-3, with a weak D call TRBD1 (5 bases). Trimming removed 3 bases at V and 0 bases at J, with 19 bases between. The CDR3 extends over 18 amino acids. Germline V gene lookup returns CDR1 SGHKS and CDR2 YYEKEE (reference sequence). CDR3 region: CASSSGAGGYSSGNTIYF. Here the CDR3 DNA reads TGTGCCAGCAGCTCTGGGGCCGGAGGGTATAGCTCTGGAAACACCATATATTTT. The full variable domain, its missing parts supplied by reference TRBV5-5 and TRBJ1-3, is DAGVTQSPTHLIKTRGQQVTLRCSPISGHKSVSWYQQVLGQGPQFIFQYYEKEERGRGNFPDRFSARQFPNYSSELNVNALLLGDSALYLCASSSGAGGYSSGNTIYFGEGSWLTVV.

The rearrangement joins TRBV19 to TRBJ1-1; D gene unclear. V was clipped by 3 bases and J by 1 base, with 21 bases between them. CDR3 length equals 18 residues. CDR1 is LNHDA and CDR2 is SQIVND in the germline V gene (reference sequence). CDR3 loop: CASSIVSPPYGGNTEAFF. The DNA for the CDR3 is TGTGCCAGTAGTATTGTGTCTCCTCCATACGGCGGGAACACTGAAGCTTTCTTT.

V and J are TRBV19 and TRBJ2-7, with 11 bases aligning to TRBD2. The CDR3 loop spans 15 amino acids. Germline CDR1 LNHDA, CDR2 SQIVND (reference sequence). Trimming cost V 4 bases and J 1 base; bases outside gene matches: 3. CDR3 region: CASSKLAGDSYEQYF. The CDR3 bases are TGTGCCAGTAGTAAACTAGCGGGAGATTCCTACGAGCAGTACTTC.

The V call is TRBV5-1, the J call TRBJ2-2; D unresolved. Germline V gene lookup returns CDR1 SGHRS and CDR2 YFSETQ. There are 13 residues in the CDR3. V was trimmed by 6 bases and J by 4 bases, leaving 10 bases between them. Written as DNA, the CDR3 is TGCGCCAGCAACGCAGTCCCCACCGGGGAGCTGTTTTTT. As protein: CASNAVPTGELFF. Full variable domain (missing parts from reference TRBV5-1 and TRBJ2-2): KAGVTQTPRYLIKTRGQQVTLSCSPISGHRSVSWYQQTPGQGLQFLFEYFSETQRNKGNFPGRFSGRQFSNSRSEMNVSTLELGDSALYLCASNAVPTGELFFGEGSRLTVL.

The V call is TRBV12-3 or TRBV12-4, the J call TRBJ2-7, with TRBD1 matching over 7 bases. The CDR3 covers 12 residues. The V segment lost 6 bases and the J segment 6 bases; nucleotides outside the gene matches: 5. DNA for the CDR3: TGTGCCAGCAGGCGAACAGGGGTCGAGCAGTACTTC. Translation: CASRRTGVEQYF.

This chain connects TRBV11-3 to TRBJ2-3; 9 nucleotides match TRBD2. CDR3 length: 18 amino acids. J gave up 3 bases and V 0 bases, and 10 bases lay outside the gene matches. Germline CDR1 SGHNT, CDR2 YENEEA. The CDR3 bases are TGTGCCAGCAGCTTAGATTCCGCGCTAGCGGGGACAACAGATACGCAGTATTTT. Residues: CASSLDSALAGTTDTQYF.

This chain links TRBV6-6 with TRBJ2-7, with D tentatively TRBD2 (6 bases). CDR1 MNHNY and CDR2 SVGAGI come from the germline V gene (reference sequence). The CDR3 runs to 14 residues. Trimming took off 6 bases at V and 2 bases at J, with 14 bases between the two ends. The CDR3 reads CASRSPGEAYEQYF. DNA for the CDR3: TGTGCCAGCAGGTCCCCGGGAGAAGCCTACGAGCAGTACTTC.

V gene TRBV28 combines with J gene TRBJ1-5; unclear D gene. CDR1 and CDR2 (germline): MDHEN, SYDVKM. This CDR3 spans 12 amino acids. Trimming cost V 5 bases and J 4 bases, with 6 bases left between them. The CDR3 DNA follows: TGTGCCAGCAGTCCTCTTAATCAGCCCCAGCATTTT. Translated, it gives CASSPLNQPQHF.

The chain employs TRBV4-1 and TRBJ2-4; 9 nucleotides match TRBD2. With 8 bases clipped from V and 6 bases from J, the junction kept 20 bases outside the gene matches. The length of the CDR3 is 18 residues. CDR1 and CDR2 (germline): MGHRA, YSYEKL. CDR3 region: CASSRSGAGGPLVNIQYF. In DNA, the CDR3 is TGCGCCAGCTCCCGCTCCGGCGCGGGAGGGCCCTTGGTAAACATTCAGTACTTC.

V and J are TRBV3-1 (or the pseudogene TRBV3-2) and TRBJ2-5, with unresolved D. CDR1 LGHDT and CDR2 YNNKEL come from the germline V gene (reference sequence). CDR3 length equals 12 residues. Trimming left V 4 bases short and J 1 base short, with 4 bases between. The CDR3 DNA reads TGTGCCAGCAGCCTATTCCAAGAGACCCAGTACTTC. Protein product: CASSLFQETQYF.

This chain connects TRBV2 to TRBJ1-4, with TRBD1 matching 10 bases. Germline CDR1 and CDR2: SNHLY and FYNNEI. The CDR3 is made up of 14 amino acids. V lost 4 bases, J lost 8 bases, and 4 bases stayed unmatched. This CDR3 reads CASSVGQGNEKLFF. CDR3 DNA sequence: TGTGCCAGCAGTGTGGGACAGGGGAACGAAAAACTGTTTTTT. Together with reference TRBV2 and TRBJ1-4, the CDR3 gives the full variable domain: EPEVTQTPSHQVTQMGQEVILRCVPISNHLYFYWYRQILGQKVEFLVSFYNNEISEKSEIFDDQFSVERPDGSNFTLKIRSTKLEDSAMYFCASSVGQGNEKLFFGSGTQLSVL.

The rearrangement links TRBV5-1 to TRBJ2-3, with 12 bases lining up with TRBD2. The CDR3 sequence is 15 residues long. Germline CDR1 and CDR2: SGHRS and YFSETQ. Losses at the gene ends were 5 bases for V and 4 bases for J; bases not matched to a gene: 5. The CDR3 spells CASRLTSGRSDTQYF. The CDR3 DNA reads TGCGCCAGCAGACTTACTAGCGGGAGGTCAGATACGCAGTATTTT.

The chain is built from TRBV4-2 and TRBJ1-1, with TRBD1 matching 10 bases. This CDR3 spans 16 amino acids. Germline trimming cut 4 bases from V and 2 bases from J; bases unmatched to any gene: 7. Germline values: CDR1 LGHNA, CDR2 YNFKEQ. The CDR3 spells CASSPRTGGFNTEAFF. The DNA for the CDR3 is TGTGCCAGCAGCCCCCGGACAGGGGGGTTCAACACTGAAGCTTTCTTT.

The chain recombines TRBV5-1 with TRBJ1-1; D remains ambiguous. Germline CDR1 is SGHRS and CDR2 is YFSETQ. Deletions cut 0 bases from V and 3 bases from J, with 9 bases between. The CDR3 has 14 amino acids. For the CDR3, the DNA is TGCGCCAGCAGCTTGGCCACGGGAGACACTGAAGCTTTCTTT. It encodes CASSLATGDTEAFF.

The V gene is TRBV19, the J gene TRBJ2-1; 11 bases are shared with TRBD1. The ends lost 2 bases at V and 8 bases at J; junction bases unmatched: 11. CDR1 is LNHDA and CDR2 is SQIVND in the germline V gene (reference sequence). The CDR3 covers 17 residues. CDR3 loop: CASSIRLPGQGVDEQFF. CDR3 coding DNA: TGTGCCAGTAGTATAAGATTACCGGGACAGGGGGTCGATGAGCAGTTCTTC. The whole variable domain, filled in from reference TRBV19 and TRBJ2-1, reads DGGITQSPKYLFRKEGQNVTLSCEQNLNHDAMYWYRQDPGQGLRLIYYSQIVNDFQKGDIAEGYSVSREKKESFPLTVTSAQKNPTAFYLCASSIRLPGQGVDEQFFGPGTRLTVL.

This chain joins TRBV3-1 (or the pseudogene TRBV3-2) and TRBJ2-1; 9 bases are shared with TRBD1. Germline CDR1 LGHDT, CDR2 YNNKEL (reference sequence). The CDR3 contains 15 residues. V lost 6 bases, J lost 6 bases, and 9 bases stayed unmatched. The CDR3 loop reads CASRKQGAGVNEQFF. As DNA, the CDR3 is TGTGCCAGCAGGAAACAGGGGGCAGGAGTCAATGAGCAGTTCTTC.

The CDR3, as DNA: TGTGCCAGCTCACCACTAACGAACACCGGGGAGCTGTTTTTT. Its translation: CASSPLTNTGELFF. The chain carries TRBV18 and TRBJ2-2; D unresolved. The CDR3 sequence is 14 residues long. V lost 1 base, J lost 0 bases, and 3 bases lay in between. Per the germline V gene, CDR1 is KGHSH and CDR2 is LQKENI.

This clone was seen only once. Here the CDR3 reads CASSVVASGGLNQETQYF. In DNA form, the CDR3 reads TGTGCCAGCAGCGTAGTTGCTAGCGGGGGGCTGAACCAAGAGACCCAGTACTTC. The chain recombines TRBV9 with TRBJ2-5; TRBD2 agrees at 11 bases. CDR1 is SGDLS and CDR2 is YYNGEE in the germline V gene. This CDR3 is 18 amino acids long. The V segment lost 0 bases and the J segment 0 bases; nucleotides outside the gene matches: 7.

This clone was recorded only once. The chain recombines TRBV19 with TRBJ1-5; the D gene is possibly TRBD1 (5 bases). CDR3 length: 14 residues. The germline V gene encodes CDR1 LNHDA and CDR2 SQIVND (reference sequence). The V and J ends lost 9 bases and 5 bases respectively, with 17 bases between them. The CDR3 here is CASPSGNLDQPQHF. In DNA form, the CDR3 reads TGTGCCAGCCCCTCAGGGAATTTAGATCAGCCCCAGCATTTT.

This chain connects TRBV20-1 to TRBJ1-1, with a weak D call TRBD1 (5 bases). The CDR3 contains 11 residues. The V gene's germline CDR1 is DFQATT and CDR2 SNEGSKA (reference sequence). CDR3 region: CRVGAVEEAFF. The CDR3 nucleotides are TGCAGGGTAGGGGCGGTCGAAGAAGCTTTCTTT.

This chain links TRBV11-3 with TRBJ2-1; D is possibly TRBD2 (5 bases). The germline gives CDR1 SGHNT, CDR2 YENEEA. This CDR3 is 13 amino acids long. V was shortened by 8 bases and J by 9 bases, with 17 bases between the two germline ends. CDR3: CASGERFLGEQFF. The CDR3 DNA reads TGTGCCAGCGGGGAGCGGTTTCTCGGTGAGCAGTTCTTC.

The rearrangement links TRBV19 to TRBJ1-4, with D perhaps matching TRBD1 (6 bases). Per germline, CDR1 LNHDA and CDR2 SQIVND (reference sequence). This CDR3 spans 15 amino acids. Trimming took off 6 bases at V and 5 bases at J, with 16 bases between the two ends. The CDR3 DNA sequence: TGTGCCAGTAGAGATCAGGACAGAGGAAATGAAAAACTGTTTTTT. As protein: CASRDQDRGNEKLFF.

The chain combines TRBV5-1 with TRBJ2-7, with D maybe TRBD1 (6 bases). Trimming pared 3 bases from V and 2 bases from J, leaving 15 bases between. This CDR3 has 15 amino acids. The germline V gene encodes CDR1 SGHRS and CDR2 YFSETQ. CDR3 region: CASSYWAGDPYEQYF. The CDR3 DNA reads TGCGCCAGCAGCTATTGGGCAGGGGACCCCTACGAGCAGTACTTC.

This chain uses TRBV5-8 with TRBJ1-6, with D possibly matching TRBD1 (6 bases). In germline, CDR1 is SGHTS, CDR2 YDEGEE. V was shortened by 4 bases and J by 5 bases, with 13 bases between the two germline ends. The CDR3 contains 15 residues. CDR3 sequence reads: CASSTGTQNNSPLHF. The CDR3 nucleotides are TGTGCCAGCAGCACCGGGACACAAAATAATTCACCCCTCCACTTT.

The rearrangement uses TRBV2 and TRBJ1-2; D is unclear. The germline V gene has CDR1 SNHLY and CDR2 FYNNEI. CDR3 length: 14 residues. Trimming removed 2 bases from V and 7 bases from J, with 14 bases in between. Here the CDR3 DNA reads TGTGCCAGCAGTGAATTAGGCGGAGTCGGTGGCTACACCTTC. It is translated as CASSELGGVGGYTF.